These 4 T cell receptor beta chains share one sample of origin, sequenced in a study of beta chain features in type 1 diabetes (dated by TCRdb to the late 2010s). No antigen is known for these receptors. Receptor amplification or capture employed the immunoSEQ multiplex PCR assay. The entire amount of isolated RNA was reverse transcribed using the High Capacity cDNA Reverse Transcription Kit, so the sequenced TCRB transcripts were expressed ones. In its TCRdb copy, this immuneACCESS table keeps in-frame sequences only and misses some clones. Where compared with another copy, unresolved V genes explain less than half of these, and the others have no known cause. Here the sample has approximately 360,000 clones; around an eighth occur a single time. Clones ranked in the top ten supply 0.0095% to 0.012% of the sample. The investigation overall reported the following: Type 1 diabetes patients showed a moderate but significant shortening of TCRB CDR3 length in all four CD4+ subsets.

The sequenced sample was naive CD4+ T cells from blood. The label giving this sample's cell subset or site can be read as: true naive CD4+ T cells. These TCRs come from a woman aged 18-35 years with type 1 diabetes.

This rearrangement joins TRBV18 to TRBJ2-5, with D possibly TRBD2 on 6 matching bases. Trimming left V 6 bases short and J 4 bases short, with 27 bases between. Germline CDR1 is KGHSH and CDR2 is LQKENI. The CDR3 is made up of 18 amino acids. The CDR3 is CASSPTTGLPTGRETQYF. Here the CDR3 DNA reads TGTGCCAGCTCGCCAACAACGGGACTTCCGACGGGGCGAGAGACCCAGTACTTC.

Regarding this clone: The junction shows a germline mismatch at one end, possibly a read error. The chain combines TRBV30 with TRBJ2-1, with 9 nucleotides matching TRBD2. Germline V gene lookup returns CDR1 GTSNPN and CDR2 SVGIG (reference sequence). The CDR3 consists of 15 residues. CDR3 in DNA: TGTGCCTGGAGTGTACGGCGGGAGGGGTACAATGGGCAGTTCTTC. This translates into CAWSVRREGYNGQFF.

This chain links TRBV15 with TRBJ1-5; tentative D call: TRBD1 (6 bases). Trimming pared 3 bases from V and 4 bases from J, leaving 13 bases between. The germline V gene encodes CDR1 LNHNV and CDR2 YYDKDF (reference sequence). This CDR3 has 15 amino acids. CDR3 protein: CATSRGGTQNQPQHF. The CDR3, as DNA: TGTGCCACCAGCAGGGGAGGGACACAGAATCAGCCCCAGCATTTT.

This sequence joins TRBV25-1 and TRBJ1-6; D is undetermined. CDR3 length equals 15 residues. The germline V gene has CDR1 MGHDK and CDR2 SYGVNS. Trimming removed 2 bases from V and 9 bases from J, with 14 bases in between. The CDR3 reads CASSEHTTGTSPLHF. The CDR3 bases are TGTGCCAGCAGTGAACATACGACGGGAACTTCACCCCTCCACTTT.